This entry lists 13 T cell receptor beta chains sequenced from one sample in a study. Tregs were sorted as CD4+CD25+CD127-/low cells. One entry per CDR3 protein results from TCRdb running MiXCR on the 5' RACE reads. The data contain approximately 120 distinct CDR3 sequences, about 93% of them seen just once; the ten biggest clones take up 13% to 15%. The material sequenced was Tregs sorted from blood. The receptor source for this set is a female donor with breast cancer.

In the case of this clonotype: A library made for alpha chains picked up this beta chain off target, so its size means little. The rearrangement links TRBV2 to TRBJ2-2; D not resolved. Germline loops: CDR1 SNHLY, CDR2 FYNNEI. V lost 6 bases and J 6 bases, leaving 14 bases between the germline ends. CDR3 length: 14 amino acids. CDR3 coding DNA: TGTGCCAGCAGGCTGACATCGCAGGCCGGGGAGCTGTTTTTT. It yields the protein CASRLTSQAGELFF.

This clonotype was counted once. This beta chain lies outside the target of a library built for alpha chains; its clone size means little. The CDR3 DNA sequence: TGTGCCAGCGTCTCCCCGACTAGCGGGGTTCCCTACGAGCAGTACTTC. Translated, it gives CASVSPTSGVPYEQYF. This chain joins TRBV11-1 and TRBJ2-7, with 11 positions matching TRBD2. The germline V gene has CDR1 SGHAT and CDR2 FQDESV (reference sequence). J was trimmed by 2 bases and V by 8 bases; bases with no gene match: 11. The CDR3 totals 16 residues. The full variable domain, completed using reference TRBV11-1 and TRBJ2-7, is EAEVAQSPRYKITEKSQAVAFWCDPISGHATLYWYRQILGQGPELLVQFQDESVVDDSQLPKDRFSAERLKGVDSTLKIQPAELGDSAMYLCASVSPTSGVPYEQYFGPGTRLTVT.

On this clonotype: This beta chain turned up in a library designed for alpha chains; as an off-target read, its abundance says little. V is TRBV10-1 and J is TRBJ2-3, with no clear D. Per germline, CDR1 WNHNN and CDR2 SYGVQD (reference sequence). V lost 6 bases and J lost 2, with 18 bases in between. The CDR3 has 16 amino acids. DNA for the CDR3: TGCGCCAGCAGCTCCGGACGGTGCCTCGTCACAGATACGCAGTATTTT. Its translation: CASSSGRCLVTDTQYF.

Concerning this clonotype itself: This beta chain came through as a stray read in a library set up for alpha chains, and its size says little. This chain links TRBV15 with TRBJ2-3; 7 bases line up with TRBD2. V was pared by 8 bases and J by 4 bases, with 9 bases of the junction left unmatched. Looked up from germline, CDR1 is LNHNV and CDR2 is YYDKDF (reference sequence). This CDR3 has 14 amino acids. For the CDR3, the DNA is TGTGCCACCCAGAACCGCGGGGGAGCAGATACGCAGTATTTT. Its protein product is CATQNRGGADTQYF.

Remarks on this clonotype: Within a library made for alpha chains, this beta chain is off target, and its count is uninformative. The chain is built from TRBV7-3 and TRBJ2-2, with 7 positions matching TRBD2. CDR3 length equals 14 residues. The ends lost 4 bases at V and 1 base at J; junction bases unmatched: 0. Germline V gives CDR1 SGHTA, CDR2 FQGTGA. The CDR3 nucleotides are TGTGCCAGCAGCTCTAGCGGGAACACCGGGGAGCTGTTTTTT. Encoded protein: CASSSSGNTGELFF.

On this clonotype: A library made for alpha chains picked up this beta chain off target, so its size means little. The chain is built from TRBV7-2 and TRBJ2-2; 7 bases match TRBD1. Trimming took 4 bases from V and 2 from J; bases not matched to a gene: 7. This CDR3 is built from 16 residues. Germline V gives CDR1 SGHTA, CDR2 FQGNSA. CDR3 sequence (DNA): TGTGCCAGCAGCTCCGGGACAGCCCTCAACACCGGGGAGCTGTTTTTT. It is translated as CASSSGTALNTGELFF.

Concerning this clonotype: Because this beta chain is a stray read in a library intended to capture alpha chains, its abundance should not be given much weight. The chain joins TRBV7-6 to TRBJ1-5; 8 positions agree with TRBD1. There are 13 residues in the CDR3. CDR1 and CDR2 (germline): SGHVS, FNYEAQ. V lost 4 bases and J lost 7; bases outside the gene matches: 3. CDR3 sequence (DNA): TGTGCCAGCAGCTACGACAGGGGACAGCCCCAGCATTTT. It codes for CASSYDRGQPQHF.

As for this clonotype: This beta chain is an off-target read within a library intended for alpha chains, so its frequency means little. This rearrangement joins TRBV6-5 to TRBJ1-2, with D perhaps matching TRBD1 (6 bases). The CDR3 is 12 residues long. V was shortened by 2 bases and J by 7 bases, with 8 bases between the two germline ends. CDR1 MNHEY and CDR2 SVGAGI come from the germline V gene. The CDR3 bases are TGTGCCAGCAGTTACAAGGGGGGTGGCTACACCTTC. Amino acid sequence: CASSYKGGGYTF.

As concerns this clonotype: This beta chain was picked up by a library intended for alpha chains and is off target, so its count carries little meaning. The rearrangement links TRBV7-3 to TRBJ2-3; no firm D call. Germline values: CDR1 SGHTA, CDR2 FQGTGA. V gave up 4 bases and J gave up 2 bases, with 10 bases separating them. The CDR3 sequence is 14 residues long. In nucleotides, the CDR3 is TGTGCCAGCAGCTCGTATCTCACCACAGATACGCAGTATTTT. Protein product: CASSSYLTTDTQYF.

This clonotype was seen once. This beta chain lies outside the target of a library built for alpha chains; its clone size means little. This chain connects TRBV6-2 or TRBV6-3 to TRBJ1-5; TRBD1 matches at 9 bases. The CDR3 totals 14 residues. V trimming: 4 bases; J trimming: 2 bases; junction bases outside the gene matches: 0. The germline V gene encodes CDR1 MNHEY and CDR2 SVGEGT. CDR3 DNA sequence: TGTGCCAGCAGTTGGACAGGGGGCAATCAGCCCCAGCATTTT. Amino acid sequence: CASSWTGGNQPQHF.

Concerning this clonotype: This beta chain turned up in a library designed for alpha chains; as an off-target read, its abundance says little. The CDR3 region has the DNA TGTGCCAGCAGTTTCCTCAGACCGAACACCGGGGAGCTGTTTTTT. Its translation: CASSFLRPNTGELFF. V and J are TRBV2 and TRBJ2-2; D unclear. Germline V gene lookup returns CDR1 SNHLY and CDR2 FYNNEI. The CDR3 extends over 15 amino acids. Trimming left V 5 bases short and J 0 bases short, with 10 bases between.

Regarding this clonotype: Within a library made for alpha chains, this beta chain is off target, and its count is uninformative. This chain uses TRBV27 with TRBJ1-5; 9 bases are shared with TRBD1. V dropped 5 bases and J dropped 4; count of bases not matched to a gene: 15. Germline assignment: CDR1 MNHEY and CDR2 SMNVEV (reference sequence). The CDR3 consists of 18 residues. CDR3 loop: CASSLTGTGMIANQPQHF. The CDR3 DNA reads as TGTGCCAGCAGTCTTACCGGGACAGGGATGATTGCAAATCAGCCCCAGCATTTT.

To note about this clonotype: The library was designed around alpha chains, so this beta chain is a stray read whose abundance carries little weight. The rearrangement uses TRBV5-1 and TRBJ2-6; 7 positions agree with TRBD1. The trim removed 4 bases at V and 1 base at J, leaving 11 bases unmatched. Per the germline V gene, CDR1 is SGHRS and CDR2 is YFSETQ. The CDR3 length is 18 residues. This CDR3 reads CASSLQWTGRSGANVLTF. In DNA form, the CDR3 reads TGCGCCAGCAGCCTTCAATGGACAGGACGATCTGGGGCCAACGTCCTGACTTTC.